The 17 T cell receptor beta chains listed next were all sequenced from one sample in a study of T-cell memory formation after mild COVID-19. One entry per CDR3 protein results from TCRdb running MiXCR on the 5' RACE reads. Found here are roughly 340,000 distinct CDR3 sequences, 15% to 20% of them singletons; the top ten hold approximately 20%. The sample was PBMCs or a T cell subset sorted from them (not recorded which). These receptors all stem from a man aged 18 to 29 who had mild COVID-19 (a few samples of this study predate the infection). Cell type and time point are not known.

This clonotype was recorded many times. The CDR3 nucleotides read TGTGCCAGCACCCGTAGACAGGGGGACACTGAAGCTTTCTTT. This translates into CASTRRQGDTEAFF. The genes are TRBV7-2 and TRBJ1-1, with TRBD1 matching over 9 bases. This CDR3 is built from 14 residues. Germline loops: CDR1 SGHTA, CDR2 FQGNSA. With 7 bases clipped from V and 3 bases from J, the junction kept 6 bases outside the gene matches. The full variable domain, completed using reference TRBV7-2 and TRBJ1-1, is GAGVSQSPSNKVTEKGKDVELRCDPISGHTALYWYRQSLGQGLEFLIYFQGNSAPDKSGLPSDRFSAERTGGSVSTLTIQRTQQEDSAVYLCASTRRQGDTEAFFGQGTRLTVV.

There are a few counts of this clonotype. The genes are TRBV5-1 and TRBJ2-1; the D is unclear. This CDR3 is built from 15 residues. Germline V gives CDR1 SGHRS, CDR2 YFSETQ. The ends were cut back, 4 bases at V and 4 bases at J, with 15 bases in the middle. CDR3 coding DNA: TGCGCCAGCAGCCCCGTGGAGCCGGGTTACAATGAGCAGTTCTTC. Its translation: CASSPVEPGYNEQFF.

The chain joins TRBV15 to TRBJ1-2, with TRBD1 matching 8 bases. CDR1 and CDR2 from the germline V gene are LNHNV and YYDKDF (reference sequence). There are 19 residues in the CDR3. V lost 2 bases and J lost 3; bases outside the gene matches: 17. The CDR3 DNA reads as TGTGCCACCAGCAGACTAGGCCGCCCGACAGGGGAAATTTACTATGGCTACACCTTC. As protein: CATSRLGRPTGEIYYGYTF.

The chain joins TRBV7-6 to TRBJ2-7; either TRBD1 or TRBD2 may fit D (7 bases each). V lost 5 bases and J lost 5, with 13 bases in between. Looked up from germline, CDR1 is SGHVS and CDR2 is FNYEAQ. The CDR3 consists of 13 residues. The CDR3 DNA reads as TGTGCCAGCAGCCAGGGGGGGCTGGACGAGCAGTACTTC. As protein: CASSQGGLDEQYF.

This clonotype has at least ten counts. This sequence joins TRBV7-3 and TRBJ2-1, with a possible D match to TRBD2 (6 bases). The germline V gene has CDR1 SGHTA and CDR2 FQGTGA. Trimming cost V 4 bases and J 3 bases, with 10 bases left between them. This CDR3 is built from 14 residues. The CDR3 nucleotides read TGTGCCAGCAGCTCTACGGACTACTACAATGAGCAGTTCTTC. It codes for CASSSTDYYNEQFF.

This clonotype was seen a few times. This rearrangement joins TRBV4-3 to TRBJ1-2; 7 positions match TRBD1. The CDR3 extends over 13 amino acids. V shed 4 bases and J 4 bases; nucleotides not matched to a gene: 3. In germline, CDR1 is LGHNA, CDR2 YSLEER. CDR3 region: CASSLDRTYGYTF. CDR3 nucleotides: TGCGCCAGCAGCCTGGACAGGACCTATGGCTACACCTTC.

This clonotype has only a few counts. The chain uses TRBV20-1 and TRBJ1-5; the D gene is possibly TRBD1 (5 bases). V was shortened by 6 bases and J by 9 bases, with 15 bases between the two germline ends. The CDR3 has 12 amino acids. Germline CDR1 reads DFQATT; CDR2 reads SNEGSKA (reference sequence). CDR3 DNA sequence: TGCAGTGCAAATCAGGGTTCGGGGCCCCAGCATTTT. This gives the protein CSANQGSGPQHF.

V gene TRBV9 combines with J gene TRBJ1-2; TRBD1 is a possible D gene (6 bases). The CDR3 totals 15 residues. Trimming stripped 3 bases from V and 1 base from J, with 13 bases between. CDR1 and CDR2 (germline): SGDLS, YYNGEE. Written as DNA, the CDR3 is TGTGCCAGCAGCGGACTACAGGACAGTAACTATGGCTACACCTTC. Protein: CASSGLQDSNYGYTF.

The chain combines TRBV6-1 with TRBJ2-2, with D possibly matching TRBD1 (6 bases). Germline values: CDR1 MNHNS, CDR2 SASEGT. Trimming stripped 1 base from V and 1 base from J, with 10 bases between. The CDR3 is made up of 16 amino acids. The CDR3 nucleotides are TGTGCCAGCAGTGAAGGGGTGACAGGGAACACCGGGGAGCTGTTTTTT. Protein: CASSEGVTGNTGELFF.

This chain connects TRBV7-2 to TRBJ2-7; D is possibly TRBD1 (6 bases). The length of the CDR3 is 13 residues. Per the germline V gene, CDR1 is SGHTA and CDR2 is FQGNSA. Trimming stripped 5 bases from V and 2 bases from J, with 10 bases between. CDR3 sequence: CASSTGQPYEQYF. CDR3 sequence (DNA): TGTGCCAGCAGCACCGGACAGCCCTACGAGCAGTACTTC. The variable domain in full, with the rest retrieved from reference TRBV7-2 and TRBJ2-7, is GAGVSQSPSNKVTEKGKDVELRCDPISGHTALYWYRQSLGQGLEFLIYFQGNSAPDKSGLPSDRFSAERTGGSVSTLTIQRTQQEDSAVYLCASSTGQPYEQYFGPGTRLTVT.

The rearrangement uses TRBV5-1 and TRBJ2-2; D is unclear. CDR1 and CDR2 (germline): SGHRS, YFSETQ. This CDR3 comprises 15 residues. V lost 4 bases to trimming and J lost 1 base, with 11 bases between them. The CDR3 protein is CASSPLPQNTGELFF. The CDR3 coding sequence is TGCGCCAGCAGCCCATTACCCCAGAACACCGGGGAGCTGTTTTTT.

In its sample, this clonotype was seen a few times. The chain uses TRBV12-3 or TRBV12-4 and TRBJ2-7; TRBD1 matches at 7 bases. V dropped 6 bases and J dropped 3; count of bases not matched to a gene: 8. The CDR3 is 14 amino acids. The DNA of the CDR3 is TGTGCCAGCAGCAGTACAGGGGCGAGCTACGAGCAGTACGTC. It specifies CASSSTGASYEQYV.

Ten or more counts support this clonotype. In nucleotides, the CDR3 is TGTGCCAGCAGACCTGACAGAAAACCCTATGGCTACACCTTC. Amino acid sequence: CASRPDRKPYGYTF. The chain uses TRBV12-3 or TRBV12-4 and TRBJ1-2, with a weak D call TRBD1 (5 bases). The CDR3 is 14 amino acids. V was clipped by 6 bases and J by 4 bases, with 15 bases between them.

The chain links TRBV19 to TRBJ1-4, with a weak D call TRBD1 (5 bases). V lost 5 bases to trimming and J lost 3 bases, with 13 bases between them. The germline CDR1 and CDR2 sequences are LNHDA and SQIVND (reference sequence). This CDR3 region has 15 residues. Written as DNA, the CDR3 is TGTGCCAGTAGTGACAGAGTTGCGGCTAATGAAAAACTGTTTTTT. It codes for CASSDRVAANEKLFF.

The chain links TRBV12-3 or TRBV12-4 to TRBJ2-3; D could derive from TRBD1 or TRBD2 (5 bases each). Trimming left V 3 bases short and J 6 bases short, with 10 bases between. This CDR3 region has 13 residues. In nucleotides, the CDR3 is TGTGCCAGCAGTTTGGGGGACGAGGATACGCAGTATTTT. Amino acid sequence: CASSLGDEDTQYF.

This clonotype has more than one count but fewer than ten. The CDR3 sequence: CAISEGREYGYTF. The CDR3 DNA reads TGTGCCATCAGTGAGGGCAGGGAGTATGGCTACACCTTC. The chain is built from TRBV10-3 and TRBJ1-2; perhaps TRBD1 as D (5 bases). The germline CDR1 and CDR2 sequences are ENHRY and SYGVKD. V lost 2 bases to trimming and J lost 5 bases, with 9 bases between them. This CDR3 comprises 13 residues.

The V call is TRBV5-1, the J call TRBJ1-2; D gene unclear. The V end was cut by 5 bases, the J end by 6 bases, with 20 bases between. Germline V lookup: CDR1 SGHRS, CDR2 YFSETQ. CDR3 length: 15 amino acids. Here the CDR3 DNA reads TGCGCCAGCAGACAGAGAAACCGGGGTTTTGATGGCTACACCTTC. Translation gives CASRQRNRGFDGYTF.